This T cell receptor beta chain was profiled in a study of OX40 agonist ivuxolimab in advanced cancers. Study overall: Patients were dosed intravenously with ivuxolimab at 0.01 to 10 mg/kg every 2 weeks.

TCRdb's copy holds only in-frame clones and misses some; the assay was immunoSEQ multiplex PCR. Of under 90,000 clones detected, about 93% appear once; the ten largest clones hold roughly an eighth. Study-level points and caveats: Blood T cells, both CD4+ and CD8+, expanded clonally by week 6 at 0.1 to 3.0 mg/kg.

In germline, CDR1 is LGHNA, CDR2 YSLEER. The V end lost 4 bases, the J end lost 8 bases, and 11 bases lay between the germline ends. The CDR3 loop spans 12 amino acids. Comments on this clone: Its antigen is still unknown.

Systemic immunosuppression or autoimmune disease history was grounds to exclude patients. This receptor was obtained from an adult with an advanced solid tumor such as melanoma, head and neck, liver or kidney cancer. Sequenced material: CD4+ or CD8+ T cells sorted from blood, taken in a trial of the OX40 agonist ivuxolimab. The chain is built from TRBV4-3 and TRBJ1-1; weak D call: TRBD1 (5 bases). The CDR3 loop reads CASSLRPGEAFF. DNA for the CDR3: TGCGCCAGCAGCCTAAGACCAGGGGAAGCTTTCTTT.